Shown below are 12 T cell receptor beta chains from a single sample sequenced in a study of STAT3 mutations in large granular lymphocyte leukemia. Broader study findings: In T-cell large granular lymphocyte leukemia, about half of patients showed multiple immunodominant subclonotypes.

The antigens these receptors bind are not known. TCRdb keeps only in-frame clones here, not all; method: immunoSEQ multiplex PCR. Seen here are approximately 15,000 clones, about 92% observed once, and the top ten hold around 34%. The sequencing sample was made of peripheral blood mononuclear cells. These receptors were taken from a middle-aged man with T-cell large granular lymphocyte leukemia. Some clones in this sample may be carry-over from other donors' samples.

J is TRBJ1-5 and V is TRBV18, with a possible D match to TRBD1 (6 bases). V was cut by 5 bases and J by 6 bases, with 20 bases left in between. The CDR3 consists of 16 residues. CDR1 is KGHSH, CDR2 LQKENI, per germline. CDR3: CASSDLGGGRGQPQHF. As DNA, the CDR3 is TGTGCCAGCTCAGACCTTGGGGGGGGCAGGGGTCAGCCCCAGCATTTT.

The CDR3 spells CASSFSAGLGNTEAFF. The CDR3 DNA reads TGTGCCAGCAGCTTCTCCGCTGGTTTGGGGAACACTGAAGCTTTCTTT. The chain joins TRBV7-9 to TRBJ1-1, with D hard to call. CDR1 is SEHNR and CDR2 is FQNEAQ in the germline V gene (reference sequence). The CDR3 contains 16 residues. V was clipped by 3 bases and J by 1 base, with 15 bases between them.

This clone was observed a handful of times. The J gene is TRBJ2-7, the V gene TRBV10-3; 9 bases fit TRBD1. The CDR3 runs 15 residues. V lost 0 bases to trimming and J lost 3 bases; unmatched junction nucleotides: 3. The germline V gene has CDR1 ENHRY and CDR2 SYGVKD. CDR3 loop: CAISESGTGIYEQYF. In DNA form, the CDR3 reads TGTGCCATCAGTGAGTCAGGGACAGGGATCTACGAGCAGTACTTC.

This clone was seen only a few times. The chain recombines TRBV10-3 with TRBJ1-1; D might be TRBD1 (5 bases). The CDR3 extends over 13 amino acids. Trimming stripped 8 bases from V and 5 bases from J, with 15 bases between. Germline V gives CDR1 ENHRY, CDR2 SYGVKD. CDR3 DNA: TGTGCCATCGCGGCGGGAGAGGGGACTGAAGCTTTCTTT. Protein sequence: CAIAAGEGTEAFF.

The chain is built from TRBV6-5 and TRBJ2-7; D might be TRBD1 or TRBD2, each matching 5 bases. V was shortened by 0 bases and J by 3 bases, with 12 bases between the two germline ends. The germline V gene encodes CDR1 MNHEY and CDR2 SVGAGI. The CDR3 covers 15 residues. The DNA for the CDR3 is TGTGCCAGCAGTTACTCGCGAGGGGTCGGCTACGAGCAGTACTTC. This translates into CASSYSRGVGYEQYF.

The V and J genes are TRBV4-2 and TRBJ1-6; tentative D call: TRBD1 (5 bases). CDR1 is LGHNA, CDR2 YNFKEQ, per germline. Trimming took 0 bases from V and 2 from J, leaving 11 bases between them. The CDR3 is made up of 17 amino acids. The CDR3 nucleotides read TGTGCCAGCAGCCAAGACTGGGGGAGGACCTATAATTCACCCCTCCACTTT. This translates into CASSQDWGRTYNSPLHF.

The chain links TRBV9 to TRBJ1-1; D gene ambiguous. Germline V gives CDR1 SGDLS, CDR2 YYNGEE. V lost 4 bases and J lost 0, with 10 bases in between. CDR3 length: 14 amino acids. The CDR3 loop is CASSPGVMNTEAFF. Here the CDR3 DNA reads TGTGCCAGCAGCCCCGGGGTTATGAACACTGAAGCTTTCTTT.

The rearrangement links TRBV27 to TRBJ1-4; TRBD1 is a possible D gene (5 bases). The length of the CDR3 is 14 residues. Trimming shortened V by 5 bases and J by 9 bases, and 16 bases separated the two germline ends. CDR1 is MNHEY, CDR2 SMNVEV, per germline (reference sequence). The CDR3 here is CASSLSYTGKKLFF. As DNA, the CDR3 is TGTGCCAGCAGTCTTTCTTATACAGGAAAAAAACTGTTTTTT.

V is TRBV19 and J is TRBJ2-6, with D unresolved. This CDR3 spans 15 amino acids. CDR1 is LNHDA and CDR2 is SQIVND in the germline V gene (reference sequence). The ends were cut back, 5 bases at V and 0 bases at J, with 8 bases in the middle. For the CDR3, the DNA is TGTGCCAGTAGTCCGTACCACTCTGGGGCCAACGTCCTGACTTTC. Translation: CASSPYHSGANVLTF.

The CDR3 DNA is TGTGCCAGCAGCGTAGGGGGACTTAGCTCTGGAAACACCATATATTTT. Translating gives CASSVGGLSSGNTIYF. This sequence joins TRBV9 and TRBJ1-3; D may be TRBD1 (5 bases). Germline V lookup: CDR1 SGDLS, CDR2 YYNGEE. This CDR3 is built from 16 residues. The V end was cut by 0 bases, the J end by 0 bases, with 10 bases between.

V usage is TRBV9 and J usage is TRBJ2-7; D possibly corresponds to TRBD2 (6 bases). Deletions cut 3 bases from V and 7 bases from J, with 14 bases between. CDR3 size: 13 residues. The V gene's germline CDR1 is SGDLS and CDR2 YYNGEE. CDR3 loop: CASSAAQAGEQYF. In DNA form, the CDR3 reads TGTGCCAGCAGCGCGGCCCAAGCGGGTGAGCAGTACTTC.

V is TRBV5-4 and J is TRBJ2-1, with D maybe TRBD1 (5 bases). The CDR3 consists of 15 residues. The germline gives CDR1 SGHNT, CDR2 YYREEE (reference sequence). V lost 4 bases and J 5 bases, leaving 16 bases between the germline ends. The chain's CDR3 is CASSPMAARDNEQFF. The CDR3 DNA reads as TGTGCCAGCAGCCCCATGGCTGCCAGGGACAATGAGCAGTTCTTC.